This T cell receptor beta chain was sequenced for a study of T cells in Graves' hyperthyroidism and ophthalmopathy. The investigators amplified TCR beta CDR3 regions from RNA transcripts. The TCR CDR3 was amplified in a first-round RT-PCR using the HTBI primer set. TCRdb ran MiXCR on the multiplex PCR reads and lists one entry per CDR3 protein. The table lists roughly 740,000 distinct CDR3 sequences, about a sixth of them singletons. CDR3 size: 14 residues. Trimming removed 1 base at V and 5 bases at J, with 14 bases between. Germline CDR1 and CDR2: DFQATT and SNEGSKA (reference sequence). Patients between 18 and 65 years old had hyperthyroidism, newly diagnosed and lasting under 2 months.

The rearrangement links TRBV20-1 to TRBJ1-2; weak D call: TRBD1 (6 bases). The source material was blood. This clonotype was sampled from a man in his late teens or twenties with Graves' hyperthyroidism. The CDR3 loop is CSARVPDRRYGYTF. CDR3 in DNA: TGCAGTGCTAGAGTCCCAGACAGGCGTTATGGCTACACCTTC.